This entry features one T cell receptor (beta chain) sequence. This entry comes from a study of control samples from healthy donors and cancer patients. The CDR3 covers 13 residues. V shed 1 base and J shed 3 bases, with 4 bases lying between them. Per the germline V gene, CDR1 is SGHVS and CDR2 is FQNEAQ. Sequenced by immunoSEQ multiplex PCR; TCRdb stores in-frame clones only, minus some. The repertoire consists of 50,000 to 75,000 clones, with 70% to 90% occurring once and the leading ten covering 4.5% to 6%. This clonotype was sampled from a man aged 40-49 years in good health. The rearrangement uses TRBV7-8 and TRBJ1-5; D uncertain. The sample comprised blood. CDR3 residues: CASSLVDNQPQHF. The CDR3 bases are TGTGCCAGCAGCTTAGTAGACAATCAGCCCCAGCATTTT.